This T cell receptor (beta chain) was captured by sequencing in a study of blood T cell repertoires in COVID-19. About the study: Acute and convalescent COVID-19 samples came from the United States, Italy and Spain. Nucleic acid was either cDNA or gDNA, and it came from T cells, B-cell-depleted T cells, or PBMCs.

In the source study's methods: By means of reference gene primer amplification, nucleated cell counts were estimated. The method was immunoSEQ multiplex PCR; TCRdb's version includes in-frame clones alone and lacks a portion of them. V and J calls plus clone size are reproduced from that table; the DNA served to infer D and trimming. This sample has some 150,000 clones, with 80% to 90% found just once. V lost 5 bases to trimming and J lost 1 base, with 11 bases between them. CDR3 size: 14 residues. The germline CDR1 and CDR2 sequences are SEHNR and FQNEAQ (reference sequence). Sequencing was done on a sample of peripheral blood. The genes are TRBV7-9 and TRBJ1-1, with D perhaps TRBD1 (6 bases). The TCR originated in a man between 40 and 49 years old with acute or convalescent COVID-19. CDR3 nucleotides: TGTGCCAGCAGCACCACAGGGCCGAACACTGAAGCTTTCTTT. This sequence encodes CASSTTGPNTEAFF.